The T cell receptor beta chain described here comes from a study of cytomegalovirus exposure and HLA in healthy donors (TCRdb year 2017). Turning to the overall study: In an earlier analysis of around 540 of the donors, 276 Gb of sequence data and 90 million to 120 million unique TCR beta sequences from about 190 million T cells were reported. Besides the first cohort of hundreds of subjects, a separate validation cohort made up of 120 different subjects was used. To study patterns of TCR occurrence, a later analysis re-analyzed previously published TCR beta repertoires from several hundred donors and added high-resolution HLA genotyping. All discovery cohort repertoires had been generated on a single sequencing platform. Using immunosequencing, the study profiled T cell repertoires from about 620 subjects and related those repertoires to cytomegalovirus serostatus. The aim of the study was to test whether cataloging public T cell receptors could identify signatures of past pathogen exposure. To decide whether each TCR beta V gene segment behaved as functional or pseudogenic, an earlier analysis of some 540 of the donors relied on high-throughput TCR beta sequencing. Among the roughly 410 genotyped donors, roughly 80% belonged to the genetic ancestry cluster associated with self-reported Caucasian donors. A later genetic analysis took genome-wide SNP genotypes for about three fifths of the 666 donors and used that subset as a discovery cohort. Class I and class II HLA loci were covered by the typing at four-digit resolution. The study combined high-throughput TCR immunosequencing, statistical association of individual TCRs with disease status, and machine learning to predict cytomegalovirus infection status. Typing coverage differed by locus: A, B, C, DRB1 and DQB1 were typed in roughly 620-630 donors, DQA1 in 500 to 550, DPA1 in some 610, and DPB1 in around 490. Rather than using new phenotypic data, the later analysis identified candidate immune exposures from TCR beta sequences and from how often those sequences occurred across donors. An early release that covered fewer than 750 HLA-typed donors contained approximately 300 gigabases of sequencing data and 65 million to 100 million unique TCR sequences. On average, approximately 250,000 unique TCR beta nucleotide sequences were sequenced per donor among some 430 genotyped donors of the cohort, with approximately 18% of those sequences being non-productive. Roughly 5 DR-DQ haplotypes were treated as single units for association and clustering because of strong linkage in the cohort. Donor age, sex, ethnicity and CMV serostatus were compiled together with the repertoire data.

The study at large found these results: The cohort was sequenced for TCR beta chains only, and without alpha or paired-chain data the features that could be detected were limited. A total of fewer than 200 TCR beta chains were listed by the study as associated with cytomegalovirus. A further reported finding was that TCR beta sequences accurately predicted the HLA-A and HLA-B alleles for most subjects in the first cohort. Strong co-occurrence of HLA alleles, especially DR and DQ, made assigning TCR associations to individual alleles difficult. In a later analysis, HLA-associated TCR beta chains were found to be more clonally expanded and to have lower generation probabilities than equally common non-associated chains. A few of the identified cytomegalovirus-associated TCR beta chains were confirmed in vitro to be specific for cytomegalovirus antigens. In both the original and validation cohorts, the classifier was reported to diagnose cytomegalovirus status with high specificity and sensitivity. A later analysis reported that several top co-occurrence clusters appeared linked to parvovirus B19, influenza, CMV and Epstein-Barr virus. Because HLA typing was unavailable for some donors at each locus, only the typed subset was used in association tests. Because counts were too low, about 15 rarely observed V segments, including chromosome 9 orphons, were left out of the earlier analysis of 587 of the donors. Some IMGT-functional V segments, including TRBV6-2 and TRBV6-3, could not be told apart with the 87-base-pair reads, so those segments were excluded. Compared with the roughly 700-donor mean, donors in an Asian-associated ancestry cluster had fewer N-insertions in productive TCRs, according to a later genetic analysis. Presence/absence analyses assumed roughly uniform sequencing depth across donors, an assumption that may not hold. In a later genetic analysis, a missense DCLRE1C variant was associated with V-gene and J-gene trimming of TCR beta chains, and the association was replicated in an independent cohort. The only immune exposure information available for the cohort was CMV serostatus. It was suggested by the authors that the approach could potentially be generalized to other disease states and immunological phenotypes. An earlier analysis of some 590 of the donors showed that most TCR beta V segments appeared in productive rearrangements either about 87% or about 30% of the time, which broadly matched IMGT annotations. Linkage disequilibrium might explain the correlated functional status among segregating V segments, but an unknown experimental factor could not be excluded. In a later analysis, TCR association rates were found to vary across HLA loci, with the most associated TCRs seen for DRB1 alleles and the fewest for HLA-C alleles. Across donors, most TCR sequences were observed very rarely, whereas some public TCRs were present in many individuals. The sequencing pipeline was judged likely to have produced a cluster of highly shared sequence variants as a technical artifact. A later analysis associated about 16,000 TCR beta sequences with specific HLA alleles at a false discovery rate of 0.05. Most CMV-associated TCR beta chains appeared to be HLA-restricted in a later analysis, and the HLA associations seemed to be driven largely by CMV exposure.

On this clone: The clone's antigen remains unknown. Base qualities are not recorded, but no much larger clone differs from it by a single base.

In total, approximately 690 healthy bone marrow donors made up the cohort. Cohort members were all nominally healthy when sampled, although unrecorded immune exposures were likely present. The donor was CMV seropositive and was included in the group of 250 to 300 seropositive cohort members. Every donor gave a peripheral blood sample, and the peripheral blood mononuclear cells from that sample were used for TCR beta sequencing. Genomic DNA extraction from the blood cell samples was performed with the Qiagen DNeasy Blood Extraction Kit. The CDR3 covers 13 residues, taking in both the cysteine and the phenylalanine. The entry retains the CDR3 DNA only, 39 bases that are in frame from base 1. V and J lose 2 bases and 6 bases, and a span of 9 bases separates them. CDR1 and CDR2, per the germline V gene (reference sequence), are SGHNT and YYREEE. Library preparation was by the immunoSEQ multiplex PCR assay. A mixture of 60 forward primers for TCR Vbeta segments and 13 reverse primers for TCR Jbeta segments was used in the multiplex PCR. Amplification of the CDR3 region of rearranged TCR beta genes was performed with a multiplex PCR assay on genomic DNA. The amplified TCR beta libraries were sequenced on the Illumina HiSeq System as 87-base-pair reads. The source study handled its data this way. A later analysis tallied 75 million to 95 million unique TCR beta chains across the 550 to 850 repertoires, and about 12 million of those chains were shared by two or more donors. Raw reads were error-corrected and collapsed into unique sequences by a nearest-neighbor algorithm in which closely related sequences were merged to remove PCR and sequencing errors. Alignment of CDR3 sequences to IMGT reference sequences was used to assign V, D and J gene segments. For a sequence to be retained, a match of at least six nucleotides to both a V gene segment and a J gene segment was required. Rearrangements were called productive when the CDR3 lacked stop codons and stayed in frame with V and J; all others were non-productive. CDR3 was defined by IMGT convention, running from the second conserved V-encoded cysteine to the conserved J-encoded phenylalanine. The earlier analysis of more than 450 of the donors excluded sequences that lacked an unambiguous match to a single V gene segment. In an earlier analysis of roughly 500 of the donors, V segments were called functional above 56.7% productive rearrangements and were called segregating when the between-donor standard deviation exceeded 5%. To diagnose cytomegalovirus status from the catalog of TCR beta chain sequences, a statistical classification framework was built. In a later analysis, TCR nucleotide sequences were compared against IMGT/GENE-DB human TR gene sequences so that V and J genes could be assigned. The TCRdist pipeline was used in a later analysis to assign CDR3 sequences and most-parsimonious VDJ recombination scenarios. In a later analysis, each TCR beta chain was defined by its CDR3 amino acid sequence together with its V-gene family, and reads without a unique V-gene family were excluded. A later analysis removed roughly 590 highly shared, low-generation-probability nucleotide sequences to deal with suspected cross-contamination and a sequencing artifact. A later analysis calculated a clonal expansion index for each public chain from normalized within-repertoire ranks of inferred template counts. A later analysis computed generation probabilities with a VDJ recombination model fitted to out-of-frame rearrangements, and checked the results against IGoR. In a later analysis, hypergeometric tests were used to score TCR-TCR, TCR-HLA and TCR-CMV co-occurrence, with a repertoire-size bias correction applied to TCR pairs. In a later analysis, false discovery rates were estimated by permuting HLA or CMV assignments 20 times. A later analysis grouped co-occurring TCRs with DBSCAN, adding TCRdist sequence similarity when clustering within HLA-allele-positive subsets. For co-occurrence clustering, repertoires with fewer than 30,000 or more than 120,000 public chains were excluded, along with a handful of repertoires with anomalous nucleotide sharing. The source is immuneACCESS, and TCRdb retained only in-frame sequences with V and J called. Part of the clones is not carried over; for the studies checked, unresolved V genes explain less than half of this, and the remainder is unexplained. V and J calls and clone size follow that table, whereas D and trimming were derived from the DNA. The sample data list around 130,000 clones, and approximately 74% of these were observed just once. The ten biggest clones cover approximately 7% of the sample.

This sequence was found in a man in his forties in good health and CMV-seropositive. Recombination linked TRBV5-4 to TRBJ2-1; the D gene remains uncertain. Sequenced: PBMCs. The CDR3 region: CASSFVPVNEQFF. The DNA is TGTGCCAGCAGCTTTGTTCCCGTCAATGAGCAGTTCTTC.